These T cell receptor beta chains were read from a single sample in a study of T cells in Graves' hyperthyroidism and ophthalmopathy. Using its own MiXCR run on the multiplex PCR reads, TCRdb lists one record per CDR3 protein. The repertoire holds more than 450,000 distinct CDR3 sequences, with about 20% as singletons. The sample consisted of blood. The source is a man aged 35 to 55 with Graves' ophthalmopathy. Both conserved end residues are part of each CDR3. Each record gives: clone size, V gene, J gene, D gene, CDR3 DNA, CDR3 protein. The D gene is left open where the match is weak. Rows give clone size only sometimes, using once, few, many, or a class for an expanded clone.

many	TRBV7-6	TRBJ2-7	TRBD1	TGTGCCAGCAGCTTCGGTGGGTGGTGGCAGGGGGCTTTTGGCGAGCAGTACTTC	CASSFGGWWQGAFGEQYF
many	TRBV2	TRBJ1-1	TRBD1	TGTGCCACCAGGGGGGACGGCTTGAACACTGAAGCTTTCTTT	CATRGDGLNTEAFF
many	TRBV28	TRBJ2-3	TRBD2	TGTGCCAGCAGTTTACCTAGCGGAGTGGGAGATACGCAGTATTTT	CASSLPSGVGDTQYF
many	TRBV24-1	TRBJ2-7	-	TGTGCCACCAGTGATCTACACCCGGGGCTAGGCGAGCAGTACTTC	CATSDLHPGLGEQYF
-	TRBV29-1	TRBJ2-1	-	TGCAGCGTTGAACAGGGGGGTTTAAGCAATGAGCAGTTCTTC	CSVEQGGLSNEQFF
few	TRBV27	TRBJ2-5	TRBD1	TGTGCCAGCAGTTTACCCGGGACAGGGCCAAGGTCGAGGCAAGAGACCCAGTACTTC	CASSLPGTGPRSRQETQYF
-	TRBV2	TRBJ2-1	-	TGTGCCAGCAGGCTTCTAGCGAAGGATGAGCAGTTCTTC	CASRLLAKDEQFF
many	TRBV10-3	TRBJ2-1	-	TGTGCCATCAGTGAGTCTGGCGGATCCTACAATGAGCAGTTCTTC	CAISESGGSYNEQFF
-	TRBV29-1	TRBJ1-5	-	TGCAGCGTGGGAGACCAGGGTCAGCCCCAGCATTTT	CSVGDQGQPQHF
many	TRBV2	TRBJ1-1	TRBD1	TGTGCCAGCAGTATCTCCGGGACAGCTATCACTGAAGCTTTCTTT	CASSISGTAITEAFF
-	TRBV3-1	TRBJ2-7	TRBD1	TGTGCCAGCAGCCAAGACCGGGTGGGACGACAGGGTAGCCCCTACGAGCAGTACTTC	CASSQDRVGRQGSPYEQYF
-	TRBV29-1	TRBJ1-1	-	TGCAGCGCTTGGATAGCAGGAGGGCGCACTGAAGCTTTCTTT	CSAWIAGGRTEAFF
-	TRBV19	TRBJ1-3	-	TGTGCCAGTACCCGTGCTGACTCTGGAAACACCATATATTTT	CASTRADSGNTIYF
many	TRBV28	TRBJ2-3	-	TGTGCCAGCAGTTTGGTACTACGGGATACGCAGTATTTT	CASSLVLRDTQYF
-	TRBV11-2	TRBJ2-1	TRBD2	TGTGCCAGCAGCTATATAACTAGCGGGAGCTACAATGAGCAGTTCTTC	CASSYITSGSYNEQFF
few	TRBV12-3/TRBV12-4	TRBJ2-1	-	TGTGCCAGCAGTTCTCCTTTGGGTCATATACTGCCGGCCTACAATGAGCAGTTCTTC	CASSSPLGHILPAYNEQFF
-	TRBV4-2	TRBJ1-1	-	TGTGCCAGCAGCCAGCTGGGACGGAAGAACACTGAAGCTTTCTTT	CASSQLGRKNTEAFF
many	TRBV6-2/TRBV6-3	TRBJ2-1	-	TGTGCCAGCAGTCCCCGGACAGATTACAATGAGCAGTTCTTC	CASSPRTDYNEQFF
many	TRBV11-1	TRBJ2-5	TRBD1	TGTGCCAGCAGCTTTGACCCAGGGGGCAGGGGAGAGACCCAGTACTTC	CASSFDPGGRGETQYF
many	TRBV20-1	TRBJ2-1	-	TGCAGTGCTGGGGGATCCTACAATGAGCAGTTCTTC	CSAGGSYNEQFF
many	TRBV7-8	TRBJ2-3	TRBD2	TGTGCCAGCAGTTTGGAAGGGAGGGCCATGACAGATACGCAGTATTTT	CASSLEGRAMTDTQYF
-	TRBV7-2	TRBJ2-1	-	TGTGCCAGCAGCGCCCTCTACGTCAATGAGCAGTTCTTC	CASSALYVNEQFF
-	TRBV6-2/TRBV6-3	TRBJ2-7	TRBD2	TGTGCCAGCAGTTCGACTAGCGGGAGGGTTGAGCAGTACTTC	CASSSTSGRVEQYF
few	TRBV20-1	TRBJ2-4	-	TGCAGTGCTAGAGAGGCAGGGATTATGGCCAAAAACATTCAGTACTTC	CSAREAGIMAKNIQYF
many	TRBV30	TRBJ2-1	-	TGTGCCTGGAGGGACCGGCACAATGAGCAGTTCTTC	CAWRDRHNEQFF
-	TRBV12-3/TRBV12-4	TRBJ2-2	-	TGTGCCAGCAGTTTAAAGGCCCGGCTGTTTTTT	CASSLKARLFF
few	TRBV6-1	TRBJ2-7	-	TGTGCCAGCAGTGTACAGGGCTACGAGCAGTACTTC	CASSVQGYEQYF
-	TRBV2	TRBJ1-6	-	TGTGCCAGCACGGGGGGAAACTATAATTCACCCCTCCACTTT	CASTGGNYNSPLHF
-	TRBV4-2	TRBJ1-2	TRBD1	TGTGCCAGCAGCCAGGATCTGGACAGGGTAGGGTATGGCTACACCTTC	CASSQDLDRVGYGYTF
few	TRBV20-1	TRBJ1-6	-	TGCAGTGCTGTCCGGGACGGACGAAATAATTCACCCCTCCACTTT	CSAVRDGRNNSPLHF
many	TRBV7-3	TRBJ2-2	-	TGTGCCAGCAGCTTAAGGGGTCAGAACACCGGGGAGCTGTTTTTT	CASSLRGQNTGELFF
many	TRBV2	TRBJ2-2	TRBD1	TGTGCCAGCAGTGTCCCGGGCCGGACAGGGGAAGCCGGGGAGCTGTTTTTT	CASSVPGRTGEAGELFF
many	TRBV7-9	TRBJ2-2	TRBD2	TGTGCCAGCAGCCCCCTAGCGGGGGGTATCACCGGGGAGCTGTTTTTT	CASSPLAGGITGELFF
few	TRBV20-1	TRBJ2-1	-	TGCAGTGCTAGAGGTGGAATGGGGGGGCAGTACAATGAGCAGTTCTTC	CSARGGMGGQYNEQFF
many	TRBV5-1	TRBJ2-1	-	TGCGCCAGCAGCTTGGAGGTAGTTTACGGGGATGAGCAGTTCTTC	CASSLEVVYGDEQFF
many	TRBV18	TRBJ2-7	-	TGTGCCAGCTCACAGAACGGACTCGAGCAGTACTTC	CASSQNGLEQYF
few	TRBV4-1	TRBJ1-1	TRBD1	TGCGCCAGCAGCCAAGAAGGGGGCGACATCCATACTGAAGCTTTCTTT	CASSQEGGDIHTEAFF
-	TRBV19	TRBJ1-1	-	TGTGCCAGTAGTATATCAGCCTACACTGAAGCTTTCTTT	CASSISAYTEAFF
-	TRBV5-1	TRBJ1-2	TRBD1	TGCGCCAGCAGCCCGGTGCCGGGACAGGGGGCGCGGGTCTATGGCTACACCTTC	CASSPVPGQGARVYGYTF
few	TRBV7-9	TRBJ2-4	-	TGTGCCAGCAGCTTAGACCGGCAGGGGGGGGAGTACTTC	CASSLDRQGGEYF
many	TRBV11-3	TRBJ1-2	TRBD1	TGTGCCAGCAGCCTCGAGGGGGCGGACTATGGCTACACCTTC	CASSLEGADYGYTF
many	TRBV6-2/TRBV6-3	TRBJ1-2	-	TGTGCCAGCAGACCCGAGCGGGGGAATGGCTACACCTTC	CASRPERGNGYTF
-	TRBV5-1	TRBJ2-5	TRBD2	TGCGCCAGCGCGGGGGTCCAAGAGACCCAGTACTTC	CASAGVQETQYF
many	TRBV3-1	TRBJ2-5	-	TGTGCCAGCAGCCAAGCTTATCAAGAGACCCAGTACTTC	CASSQAYQETQYF
-	TRBV19	TRBJ1-2	-	TGTGCCAGTAGTTTCCGGACATATGGCTACACCTTC	CASSFRTYGYTF
-	TRBV5-5	TRBJ1-5	-	TGTGCCAGCAGTGAGCAGGGCCTCAATCAGCCCCAGCATTTT	CASSEQGLNQPQHF
many	TRBV7-9	TRBJ2-7	-	TGTGCCAGCAGCTTAGTTGCGGGGCACTACGAGCAGTACTTC	CASSLVAGHYEQYF
few	TRBV7-2	TRBJ1-1	-	TGTGCCAGCAGCCGAGGACAGCCGAACACTGAAGCTTTCTTT	CASSRGQPNTEAFF
-	TRBV5-6	TRBJ2-3	TRBD2	TGTGCCAGCAGCTCACGGTTATTACTTATAGCGGGAAGCACAGATACGCAGTATTTT	CASSSRLLLIAGSTDTQYF
many	TRBV11-2	TRBJ2-7	TRBD1	TGTGCCAGCCAAAACAGGGGGTACGAGCAGTACTTC	CASQNRGYEQYF
-	TRBV6-1	TRBJ1-5	TRBD1	TGTGCCAGCAGTTGGACAGGGGCGGACCAGCCCCAGCATTTT	CASSWTGADQPQHF
many	TRBV27	TRBJ2-3	TRBD2	TGTGCCAGCAGTTTATCGACTAGCGGGAGTAGAGATACGCAGTATTTT	CASSLSTSGSRDTQYF
few	TRBV12-3/TRBV12-4	TRBJ1-2	-	TGTGTCAGCAGTTTAGGGGTCGGCGGCTACACCTTC	CVSSLGVGGYTF
many	TRBV7-2	TRBJ1-5	TRBD1	TGTGCCAGCAGCTTCGACAGGGGTCAGCCCCAGCATTTT	CASSFDRGQPQHF
-	TRBV5-4	TRBJ2-3	TRBD2	TGTGCCAGCAGCTCTAGCGGGGGGAGGTCAGATACGCAGTATTTT	CASSSSGGRSDTQYF
many	TRBV7-2	TRBJ2-7	-	TGTGCCAGCAGCTTAGGGATAGGGATAAGCTCCTACGAGCAGTACTTC	CASSLGIGISSYEQYF
-	TRBV4-1	TRBJ1-1	-	TGCGCCAGCAGCCGTGGTCAGGGGCCCCTGGGCACTGAAGCTTTCTTT	CASSRGQGPLGTEAFF
many	TRBV20-1	TRBJ2-5	-	TGCAGTGCACCGACTAAGCAAGAGACCCAGTACTTC	CSAPTKQETQYF
few	TRBV6-1	TRBJ1-2	-	TGTGCCAGCAGAAGCCTTTTAGGTTCCAGGAGCTATGGCTACACCTTC	CASRSLLGSRSYGYTF
few	TRBV4-1	TRBJ2-7	-	TGCGCCAGCAGCCACGCCGGGACCAACCGCGAGCAGTACTTC	CASSHAGTNREQYF